This T cell receptor beta chain was obtained from a study of response to subunit inactivated influenza vaccine (dated by TCRdb to the late 2010s). A note on the overall study: Deep quantitative T cell receptor repertoire profiling was used in the study to track responses to a trivalent subunit inactivated influenza vaccine.

Libraries were constructed by RT-PCR. The instrument given in TCRdb is Illumina HiSeq 2500. The public sequencing data were trimmed at Q25 with fastp and processed into clonotypes with MiXCR by TCRdb, which kept only in-frame beta chains. Records with the same CDR3 protein are collapsed into one entry carrying the most frequent genes and DNA. For this sample there are about 700,000 distinct CDR3 sequences; around 13% appear just once. 6.5% to 8.5% of the sample rests with the top ten. Of note for this clonotype: This receptor's antigen is unknown. Within one base of it there is no much larger clone, and no base qualities were kept.

The germline V gene gives CDR1 as MGHRA and CDR2 as YSYEKL. Trimming removed 4 bases from V and 7 bases from J, leaving 16 bases between the germline ends. From its cysteine to its phenylalanine, the CDR3 spans 15 amino acids. Only the CDR3 DNA is retained, 45 bases long and in frame from the first base. Overall study results and their limits: It was suggested by the authors that each seasonal influenza vaccination may recruit only a limited number of new T cells.

Sequenced here: PBMCs from blood, sampled around two weeks before vaccination. The TCR sequence derives from a middle-aged man who received an inactivated influenza vaccine. Donor details come from another sample of the same person, matched by shared clones. This chain is built from TRBV4-1 and TRBJ2-2; possibly the D gene is TRBD2, per 6 matching bases. The bases read TGCGCCAGCAGCCTAGGACCCGGGGGAGTCGGGGAGCTGTTTTTT. This gives the protein CASSLGPGGVGELFF.